The clone carrying this TCR beta chain has ten or more counts. The data derive from a study of human T cells and chemical hapten exposure. Turning to the study itself: Enrolled patients were predominantly female and had alopecia areata, totalis or universalis.

The CDR3 is 16 residues long. V was pared by 3 bases and J by 3 bases, with 8 bases of the junction left unmatched. Time point meaning: pre-sensitization, week 0. This sample's treatment: therapeutic diphenylcyclopropenone sensitization with weekly scalp DPC. The starting material, unfractionated whole blood, was used for total RNA extraction. A single record per CDR3 protein comes from TCRdb applying MiXCR to the RACE reads. The sample lists about 120,000 distinct CDR3 sequences, roughly 14% occurring once. The sequence came from a woman younger than 35 with alopecia areata. Some clones in this sample may be carry-over from other donors' samples. The chain recombines TRBV12-3 or TRBV12-4 with TRBJ1-3; 7 positions agree with TRBD1. The sequences come from whole blood, collected in connection with sensitization to the hapten diphenylcyclopropenone (DPC). CDR3 in DNA: TGTGCCAGCAGTTTCAGTAGGGGGCTCCGTGGAAACACCATATATTTT. This gives the protein CASSFSRGLRGNTIYF.